This passage covers 10 T cell receptor beta chains from one sample sequenced in a study of PD-L1 blockade in urothelial cancer. Sequencing used immunoSEQ multiplex PCR; TCRdb keeps in-frame clones, though not all of them. The sample shows about 95,000 clones, roughly 87% of them seen only once. As to time point: pretreatment peripheral blood. The source was PBMCs, collected around atezolizumab (anti-PD-L1) treatment. Receptors were obtained from a man aged 55 to 70 with urothelial cancer.

V gene TRBV4-3 combines with J gene TRBJ2-2; 8 bases line up with TRBD2. Trimming took 6 bases from V and 2 from J; bases not matched to a gene: 5. Germline CDR1 LGHNA, CDR2 YSLEER. The CDR3 contains 15 residues. CDR3 loop: CASSRSGVNTGELFF. CDR3 bases: TGCGCCAGCAGTCGTAGCGGGGTCAACACCGGGGAGCTGTTTTTT.

This clone showed up just once. CDR3 bases: TGTGCCAGCTCACCATGGGCCAGTACCTACGAGCAGTACTTC. This translates into CASSPWASTYEQYF. The gene calls are TRBV18 and TRBJ2-7, with D hard to call. CDR3 length equals 14 residues. Germline V gene lookup returns CDR1 KGHSH and CDR2 LQKENI. The V and J ends lost 2 bases and 2 bases respectively, with 10 bases between them. Using reference TRBV18 and TRBJ2-7 for the parts outside the CDR3, the full variable domain is NAGVMQNPRHLVRRRGQEARLRCSPMKGHSHVYWYRQLPEEGLKFMVYLQKENIIDESGMPKERFSAEFPKEGPSILRIQQVVRGDSAAYFCASSPWASTYEQYFGPGTRLTVT.

This chain connects TRBV21-1 to TRBJ1-3; TRBD1, as called in the table, went unchecked against the DNA. TRBV21-1 is a documented pseudogene. CDR3 length: 16 amino acids. The CDR3 is CASSTQQGLSGNTIYF. The CDR3 DNA reads TGTGCCAGCAGCACACAACAGGGGTTGTCTGGAAACACCATATATTTT.

CDR3 loop: CASRLSPGLANEQFF. CDR3 sequence (DNA): TGTGCCAGCAGACTATCCCCGGGACTAGCGAATGAGCAGTTCTTC. The V call is TRBV7-2, the J call TRBJ2-1, with TRBD2 matching over 10 bases. V was pared by 6 bases and J by 7 bases, with 9 bases of the junction left unmatched. Germline CDR1 SGHTA, CDR2 FQGNSA. The CDR3 spans 15 residues.

This clone was seen only a few times. This chain links TRBV6-5 with TRBJ2-1, with 10 positions matching TRBD1. Germline V lookup: CDR1 MNHEY, CDR2 SVGAGI. V was clipped by 6 bases and J by 7 bases; unmatched bases: 6. CDR3 length: 14 residues. The DNA of the CDR3 is TGTGCCAGCAGGAAACGACAGGGGGCGAATGAGCAGTTCTTC. Amino acids: CASRKRQGANEQFF.

The V gene is TRBV27, the J gene TRBJ2-1, with TRBD2 matching over 7 bases. CDR3 size: 17 residues. V trimming: 4 bases; J trimming: 2 bases; junction bases outside the gene matches: 11. CDR1 and CDR2 from the germline V gene are MNHEY and SMNVEV (reference sequence). The CDR3 loop reads CASSSSWWGRAYNEQFF. For the CDR3, the DNA is TGTGCCAGCAGTTCCTCATGGTGGGGGAGGGCCTACAATGAGCAGTTCTTC.

The rearrangement links TRBV29-1 to TRBJ2-2, with D possibly being TRBD2 (7 bases). The germline V gene has CDR1 SQVTM and CDR2 ANQGSEA. The CDR3 extends over 14 amino acids. Trimming took off 4 bases at V and 3 bases at J, with 12 bases between the two ends. Here the CDR3 reads CSVGKGGDTGELFF. CDR3 DNA: TGCAGCGTTGGAAAGGGGGGGGACACCGGGGAGCTGTTTTTT.

The V and J genes are TRBV11-3 and TRBJ1-1; D might be TRBD1 (6 bases). CDR3 size: 12 residues. From germline, CDR1 is SGHNT and CDR2 YENEEA. V lost 5 bases, J lost 11 bases, and 15 bases lay in between. The CDR3 sequence: CASSEDRMRAFF. For the CDR3, the DNA is TGTGCCAGCAGCGAAGACAGGATGCGTGCTTTCTTT. The complete variable domain, with remaining parts taken from reference TRBV11-3 and TRBJ1-1, reads EAGVVQSPRYKIIEKKQPVAFWCNPISGHNTLYWYLQNLGQGPELLIRYENEEAVDDSQLPKDRFSAERLKGVDSTLKIQPAELGDSAVYLCASSEDRMRAFFGQGTRLTVV.

Only one count was recorded for this clone. The chain recombines TRBV5-1 with TRBJ2-3; 11 bases line up with TRBD2. The CDR3 length is 17 residues. Germline trimming cut 0 bases from V and 3 bases from J; bases unmatched to any gene: 6. CDR1 is SGHRS and CDR2 is YFSETQ in the germline V gene. CDR3 in DNA: TGCGCCAGCAGCTTGGAGGGCAGGACTAGCGGGACAGATACGCAGTATTTT. Translation gives CASSLEGRTSGTDTQYF.

V and J are TRBV7-3 and TRBJ2-2; D remains unclear. From germline, CDR1 is SGHTA and CDR2 FQGTGA. The CDR3 runs 13 residues. Trimming pared 5 bases from V and 7 bases from J, leaving 11 bases between. CDR3 residues: CASSPAPSGELFF. In DNA form, the CDR3 reads TGTGCCAGCAGCCCAGCCCCTAGCGGGGAGCTGTTTTTT.